This T cell receptor (beta chain) comes out of a study of T-cell memory formation after mild COVID-19. V lost 7 bases and J 1 base, leaving 13 bases between the germline ends. CDR3 length equals 14 residues. In germline, CDR1 is LNHDA, CDR2 SQIVND (reference sequence). Findings of the study overall: Clones contracting day 15 to 85 were balanced CD4/CD8; later expanders leaned CD4+. Contracting CD4+ clones were located mainly in CM and EM, and CD8+ clones in EMRA. SARS-CoV-2 specificity of second-wave clones peaking day 37 was unconfirmed. Cross-reactive memory seemingly joined, as some responding clones were found in pre-infection memory.

About this clonotype itself: The target antigen is unknown.

TCRdb redid the calling of the 5' RACE reads with MiXCR, one entry per CDR3 protein. The sample includes about 440,000 distinct CDR3 sequences, 15% to 20% of them seen just once. V usage is TRBV19 and J usage is TRBJ1-1; perhaps TRBD1 as D (5 bases). The source is an adult woman who had mild COVID-19 (a few samples of this study predate the infection). Cell type and time point are not known. The sequencing sample was made of PBMCs or a T cell subset sorted from them (not recorded which). The CDR3 region has the DNA TGTGCCAGTATAAGGGGCAGATCGAACACTGAAGCTTTCTTT. This encodes CASIRGRSNTEAFF.